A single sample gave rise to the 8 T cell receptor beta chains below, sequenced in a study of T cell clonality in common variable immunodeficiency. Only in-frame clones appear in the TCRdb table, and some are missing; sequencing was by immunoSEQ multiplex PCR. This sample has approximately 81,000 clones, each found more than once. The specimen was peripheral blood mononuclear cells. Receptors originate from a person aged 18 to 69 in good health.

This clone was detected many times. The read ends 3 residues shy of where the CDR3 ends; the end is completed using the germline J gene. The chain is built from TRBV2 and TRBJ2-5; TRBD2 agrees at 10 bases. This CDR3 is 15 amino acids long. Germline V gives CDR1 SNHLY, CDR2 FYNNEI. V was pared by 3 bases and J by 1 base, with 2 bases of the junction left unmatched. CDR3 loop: CASSDRLAGQETQYF. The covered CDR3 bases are TGTGCCAGCAGTGACCGACTAGCGGGCCAAGAGACC.

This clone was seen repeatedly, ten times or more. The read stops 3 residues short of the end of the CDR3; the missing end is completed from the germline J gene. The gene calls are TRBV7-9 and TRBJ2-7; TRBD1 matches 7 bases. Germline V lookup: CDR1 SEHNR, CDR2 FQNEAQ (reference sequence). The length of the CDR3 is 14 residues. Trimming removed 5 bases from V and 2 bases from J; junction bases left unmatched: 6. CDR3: CASSPGTDTYEQYF. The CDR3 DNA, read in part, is TGTGCCAGCAGCCCTGGGACAGATACCTACGAG.

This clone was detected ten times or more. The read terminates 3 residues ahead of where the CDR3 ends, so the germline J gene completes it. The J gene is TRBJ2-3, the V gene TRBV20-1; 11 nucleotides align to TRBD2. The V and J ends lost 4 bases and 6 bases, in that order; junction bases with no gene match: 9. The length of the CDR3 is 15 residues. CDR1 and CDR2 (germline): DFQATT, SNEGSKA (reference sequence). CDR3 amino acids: CSATKTSGNFDTQYF. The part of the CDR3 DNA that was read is TGCAGTGCTACTAAGACTAGCGGGAATTTCGATACG.

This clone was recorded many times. The CDR3 sequence is CASIFRGETQYF. The covered CDR3 bases are TGTGCCAGTATTTTCAGGGGGGAGACC. The chain carries TRBV19 and TRBJ2-5; 7 bases map to TRBD1. From the germline J gene comes the end of the CDR3, since the read stops 3 residues before it. This CDR3 is 12 amino acids long. V lost 7 bases and J lost 5; bases outside the gene matches: 4. From germline, CDR1 is LNHDA and CDR2 SQIVND (reference sequence). The variable domain in full, with the rest retrieved from reference TRBV19 and TRBJ2-5, is DGGITQSPKYLFRKEGQNVTLSCEQNLNHDAMYWYRQDPGQGLRLIYYSQIVNDFQKGDIAEGYSVSREKKESFPLTVTSAQKNPTAFYLCASIFRGETQYFGPGTRLLVL.

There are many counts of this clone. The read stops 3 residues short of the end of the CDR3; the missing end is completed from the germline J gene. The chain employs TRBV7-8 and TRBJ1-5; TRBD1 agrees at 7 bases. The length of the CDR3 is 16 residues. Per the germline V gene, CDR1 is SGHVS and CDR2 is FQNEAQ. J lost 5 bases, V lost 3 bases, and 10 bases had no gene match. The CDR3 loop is CASSFRRGAYDQPQHF. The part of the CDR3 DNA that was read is TGTGCCAGCAGCTTTCGCAGGGGGGCGTACGATCAGCCC.

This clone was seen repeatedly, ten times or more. The CDR3 bases that were read are TGTGCCAGCAGCTCGGGACAGCAACAAGAGACC. It is translated as CASSSGQQQET. The full CDR3 protein is CASSSGQQQETQYF. The chain couples TRBV7-2 to TRBJ2-5, with 7 positions matching TRBD1. The read stops 3 residues short of the end of the CDR3; the missing end is completed from the germline J gene. V shed 4 bases, J shed 2 bases, and the junction held 4 bases outside the gene matches. This CDR3 is built from 14 residues. Per the germline V gene, CDR1 is SGHTA and CDR2 is FQGNSA.

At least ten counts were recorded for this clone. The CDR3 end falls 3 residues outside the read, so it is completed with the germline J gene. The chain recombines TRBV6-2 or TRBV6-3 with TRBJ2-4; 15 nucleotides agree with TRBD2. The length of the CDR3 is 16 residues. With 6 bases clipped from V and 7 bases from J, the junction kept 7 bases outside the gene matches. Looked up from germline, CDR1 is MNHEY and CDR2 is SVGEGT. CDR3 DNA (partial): TGTGCCAGCAGGGAACCGGGACTAGCGGGGGGCAACATT. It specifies CASREPGLAGGNI. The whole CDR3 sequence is CASREPGLAGGNIQYF.

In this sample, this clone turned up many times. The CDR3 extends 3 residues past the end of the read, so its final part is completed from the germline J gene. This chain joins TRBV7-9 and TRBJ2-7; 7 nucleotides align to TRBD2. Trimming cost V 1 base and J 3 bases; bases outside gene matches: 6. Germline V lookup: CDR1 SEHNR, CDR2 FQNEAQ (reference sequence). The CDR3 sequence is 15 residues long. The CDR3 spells CASSLESGTIYEQYF. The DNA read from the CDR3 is TGTGCCAGCAGCTTAGAGAGCGGGACCATCTACGAG.